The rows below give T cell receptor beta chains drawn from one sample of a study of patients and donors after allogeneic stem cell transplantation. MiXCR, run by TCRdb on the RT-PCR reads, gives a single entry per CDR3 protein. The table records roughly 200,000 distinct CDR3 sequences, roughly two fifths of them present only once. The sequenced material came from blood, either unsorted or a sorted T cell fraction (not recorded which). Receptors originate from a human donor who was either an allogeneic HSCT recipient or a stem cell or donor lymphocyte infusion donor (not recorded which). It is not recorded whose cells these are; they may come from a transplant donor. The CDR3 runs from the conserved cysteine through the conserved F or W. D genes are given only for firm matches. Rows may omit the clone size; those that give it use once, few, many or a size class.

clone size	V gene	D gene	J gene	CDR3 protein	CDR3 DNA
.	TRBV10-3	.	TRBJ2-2	CAISSVPSGELFF	TGTGCCATCAGCTCGGTCCCGAGCGGGGAGCTGTTTTTT
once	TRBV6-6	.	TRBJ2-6	CAVGLSGANVLTF	TGTGCCGTCGGCCTCTCTGGGGCCAACGTCCTGACTTTC
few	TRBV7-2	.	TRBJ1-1	CASSLTPGNTEAFF	TGTGCCAGCAGCTTAACCCCGGGGAACACTGAAGCTTTCTTT
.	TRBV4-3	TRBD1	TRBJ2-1	CASSPVGTGRYNEQFF	TGCGCCAGCAGCCCTGTGGGGACAGGGCGGTACAATGAGCAGTTCTTC
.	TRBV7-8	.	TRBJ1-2	CASSRVGASFYGYTF	TGTGCCAGCAGCCGTGTCGGGGCTTCTTTCTATGGCTACACCTTC
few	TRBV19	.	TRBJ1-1	CASSIIGTDKAFF	TGTGCCAGTAGTATTATCGGGACTGACAAAGCTTTCTTT
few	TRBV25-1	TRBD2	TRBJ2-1	CASRMGLAGNEQFF	TGTGCCAGCAGGATGGGACTAGCGGGTAATGAGCAGTTCTTC
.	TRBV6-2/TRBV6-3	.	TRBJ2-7	CASSGARRLHSYEQYF	TGTGCCAGCAGTGGAGCTCGACGGCTACACTCCTACGAGCAGTACTTC
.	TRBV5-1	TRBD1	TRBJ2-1	CASSYFPGQGDNEQFF	TGCGCCAGCAGCTACTTTCCGGGACAGGGGGACAATGAGCAGTTCTTC
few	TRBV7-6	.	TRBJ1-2	CASSLAGAHNGYTF	TGTGCCAGCAGCTTAGCTGGCGCACATAACGGCTACACCTTC
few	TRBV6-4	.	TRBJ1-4	CASSGGANEKLFF	TGTGCCAGCAGTGGGGGAGCTAATGAAAAACTGTTTTTT
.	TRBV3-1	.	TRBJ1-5	CASSQDTPGGDQPQHF	TGTGCCAGCAGCCAAGATACCCCCGGGGGCGATCAGCCCCAGCATTTT
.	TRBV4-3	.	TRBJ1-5	CASSQDQGDQPQHF	TGCGCCAGCAGCCAAGATCAGGGCGATCAGCCCCAGCATTTT
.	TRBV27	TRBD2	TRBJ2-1	CASSYPLGLVRNEQFF	TGTGCCAGCAGTTATCCTTTAGGACTAGTAAGGAATGAGCAGTTCTTC
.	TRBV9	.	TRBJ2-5	CASSVSGGLSGETQYF	TGTGCCAGCAGCGTTTCTGGGGGCCTTTCAGGGGAGACCCAGTACTTC
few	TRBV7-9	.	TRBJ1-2	CASSFPSGTPDYGYTF	TGTGCCAGCAGTTTTCCTTCCGGGACACCCGACTATGGCTACACCTTC
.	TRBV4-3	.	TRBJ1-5	CASSQEGELHQPQHF	TGCGCCAGCAGCCAAGAGGGGGAGCTCCATCAGCCCCAGCATTTT
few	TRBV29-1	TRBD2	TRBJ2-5	CSVDSGGLQETQYF	TGCAGCGTCGACTCGGGGGGACTTCAAGAGACCCAGTACTTC
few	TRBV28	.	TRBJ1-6	CASSPGPSGHSPLHF	TGTGCCAGCAGCCCCGGTCCCTCAGGTCATTCACCCCTCCACTTT
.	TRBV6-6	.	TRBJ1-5	CASSLRTANQPQHF	TGTGCCAGCAGCCTTCGGACAGCGAATCAGCCCCAGCATTTT
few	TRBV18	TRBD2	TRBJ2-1	CASGPSGSSYNEQFF	TGTGCCAGCGGTCCTAGCGGGAGTTCCTACAATGAGCAGTTCTTC